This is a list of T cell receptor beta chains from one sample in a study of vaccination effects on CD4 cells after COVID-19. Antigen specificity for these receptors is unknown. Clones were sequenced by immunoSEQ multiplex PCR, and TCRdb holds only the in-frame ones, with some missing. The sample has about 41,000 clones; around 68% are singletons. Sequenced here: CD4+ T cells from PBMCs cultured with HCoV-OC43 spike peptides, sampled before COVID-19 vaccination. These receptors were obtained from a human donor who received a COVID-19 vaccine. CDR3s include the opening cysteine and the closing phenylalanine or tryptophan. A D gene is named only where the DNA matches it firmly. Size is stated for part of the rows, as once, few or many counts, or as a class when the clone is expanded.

CDR3nt: TGTGCCAGTAGAGCAGCTAGCACAGATACGCAGTATTTT
CDR3aa: CASRAASTDTQYF
j_gene: TRBJ2-3
d_gene: .
abundance: .
v_gene: TRBV19

CDR3nt: TGCAGTGCTAGGGCGGTGGAGACCCAGTACTTC
CDR3aa: CSARAVETQYF
j_gene: TRBJ2-5
d_gene: .
abundance: .
v_gene: TRBV20-1

CDR3nt: TGTGCCAGCAGTTTTCGCGGGAGTTACGAGCAGTACTTC
CDR3aa: CASSFRGSYEQYF
j_gene: TRBJ2-7
d_gene: TRBD2
abundance: .
v_gene: TRBV27

CDR3nt: TGTGCCAGCAGTGAGGCGGGAGAGCACAATGAGCAGTTCTTC
CDR3aa: CASSEAGEHNEQFF
j_gene: TRBJ2-1
d_gene: TRBD2
abundance: .
v_gene: TRBV6-4

CDR3nt: TGTGCCAGCAGCCACGAGGGTTTAAGCTCCTACGAGCAGTACTTC
CDR3aa: CASSHEGLSSYEQYF
j_gene: TRBJ2-7
d_gene: .
abundance: once
v_gene: TRBV7-2

CDR3nt: TGTGCCACAGGGACAGGCAACGCCTACGAGCAGTACTTC
CDR3aa: CATGTGNAYEQYF
j_gene: TRBJ2-7
d_gene: TRBD1
abundance: .
v_gene: TRBV3-1/TRBV3-2

CDR3nt: TGTGCCAGCAGCTTGGGACTAGCACAAGAGACCCAGTACTTC
CDR3aa: CASSLGLAQETQYF
j_gene: TRBJ2-5
d_gene: TRBD2
abundance: few
v_gene: TRBV5-4

CDR3nt: TGTGCCAGCAGCCAAGATATTGCGGGGGGTCCCACCGGGGAGCTGTTTTTT
CDR3aa: CASSQDIAGGPTGELFF
j_gene: TRBJ2-2
d_gene: TRBD2
abundance: .
v_gene: TRBV4-2

CDR3nt: TGTGCCAGCAGTTTAATGCCTGCTAGCGGCTACGAGCAGTACTTC
CDR3aa: CASSLMPASGYEQYF
j_gene: TRBJ2-7
d_gene: TRBD2
abundance: once
v_gene: TRBV28

CDR3nt: TGTGCCAGCTCACCAGATTGGGACGGCCTAGGGGAGCAGTTCTTC
CDR3aa: CASSPDWDGLGEQFF
j_gene: TRBJ2-1
d_gene: .
abundance: .
v_gene: TRBV18

CDR3nt: TGTGCCAGCAGTTCCGCCGTACAGGCGCACACTGAAGCTTTCTTT
CDR3aa: CASSSAVQAHTEAFF
j_gene: TRBJ1-1
d_gene: .
abundance: once
v_gene: TRBV6-5

CDR3nt: TGTGCCAGCAGTTCGCTAGCGGGAGGCACAGATACGCAGTATTTT
CDR3aa: CASSSLAGGTDTQYF
j_gene: TRBJ2-3
d_gene: TRBD2
abundance: .
v_gene: TRBV28

CDR3nt: TGTGCCAGCAGCTTGGGGAGTGGCGGCGCTGAAGCTTTCTTT
CDR3aa: CASSLGSGGAEAFF
j_gene: TRBJ1-1
d_gene: .
abundance: .
v_gene: TRBV7-3

CDR3nt: TGTGCCAGAAGCCATTGCGCGGGAGGGGCCTACAATGAGCAGTTCTTC
CDR3aa: CARSHCAGGAYNEQFF
j_gene: TRBJ2-1
d_gene: TRBD2
abundance: .
v_gene: TRBV5-3

CDR3nt: TGTGCCAGCAGCCCCCGGGCCAACAAAGAGACCCAGTACTTC
CDR3aa: CASSPRANKETQYF
j_gene: TRBJ2-5
d_gene: .
abundance: .
v_gene: TRBV5-4

CDR3nt: TGCGCCAGCAGCGTGGGACAGGGAGGAAACACCATATATTTT
CDR3aa: CASSVGQGGNTIYF
j_gene: TRBJ1-3
d_gene: TRBD1
abundance: .
v_gene: TRBV5-1

CDR3nt: TGTGCCAGCAGTGCTCTTCCCAACAAGAACAATGAGCAGTTCTTC
CDR3aa: CASSALPNKNNEQFF
j_gene: TRBJ2-1
d_gene: .
abundance: .
v_gene: TRBV2

CDR3nt: TGTGCCAGCAGCTTGGGAGTACAAGGGGCGTACTATGGCTACACCTTC
CDR3aa: CASSLGVQGAYYGYTF
j_gene: TRBJ1-2
d_gene: .
abundance: .
v_gene: TRBV5-4

CDR3nt: TGCAGCGCTGGTAACTATGGCTACACCTTC
CDR3aa: CSAGNYGYTF
j_gene: TRBJ1-2
d_gene: .
abundance: .
v_gene: TRBV29-1

CDR3nt: TGTGCCAGCAGCGTAAAGGGGGCTCTTGGCACAGATACGCAGTATTTT
CDR3aa: CASSVKGALGTDTQYF
j_gene: TRBJ2-3
d_gene: TRBD1
abundance: few
v_gene: TRBV9

CDR3nt: TGTGCCAGCACTGCCCAGGGGCGGGGATCTTATGGCTACACCTTC
CDR3aa: CASTAQGRGSYGYTF
j_gene: TRBJ1-2
d_gene: .
abundance: .
v_gene: TRBV28

CDR3nt: TGTGCCTGGAGTGTACAGGGACGGACTAATCAGCCCCAGCATTTT
CDR3aa: CAWSVQGRTNQPQHF
j_gene: TRBJ1-5
d_gene: .
abundance: .
v_gene: TRBV30

CDR3nt: TGTGCCAGCAGCCTCCGGGGAGGAGACTACGAGCAGTACTTC
CDR3aa: CASSLRGGDYEQYF
j_gene: TRBJ2-7
d_gene: .
abundance: .
v_gene: TRBV5-6

CDR3nt: TGTGCCAGCAGCCCCCCCGCGGGGGGGCAGTTCTTC
CDR3aa: CASSPPAGGQFF
j_gene: TRBJ2-1
d_gene: TRBD2
abundance: .
v_gene: TRBV5-4

CDR3nt: TGTGCCAGCAGTGAGGGCCTCCTCTACGAGCAGTACTTC
CDR3aa: CASSEGLLYEQYF
j_gene: TRBJ2-7
d_gene: .
abundance: .
v_gene: TRBV2

CDR3nt: TGTGCCAGTAGCGGAGGTGGAAACATTCAGTACTTC
CDR3aa: CASSGGGNIQYF
j_gene: TRBJ2-4
d_gene: .
abundance: .
v_gene: TRBV19

CDR3nt: TGTGCCAGCGCGACCCCGGGAACAAAACTGTTTTTT
CDR3aa: CASATPGTKLFF
j_gene: TRBJ1-4
d_gene: .
abundance: .
v_gene: TRBV6-5

CDR3nt: TGTGCCAGCAGCCAAGATGAGTCGAGCCGAACTCGTCGCTACACCTTC
CDR3aa: CASSQDESSRTRRYTF
j_gene: TRBJ1-2
d_gene: .
abundance: .
v_gene: TRBV3-1/TRBV3-2

CDR3nt: TGTGCCGCCGTAGGACAGGGCGGAAACACCATATATTTT
CDR3aa: CAAVGQGGNTIYF
j_gene: TRBJ1-3
d_gene: TRBD1
abundance: few
v_gene: TRBV10-3

CDR3nt: TGTGCCAGCAGCTTTGACACCAGGGGCCCACCCCTCCACTTT
CDR3aa: CASSFDTRGPPLHF
j_gene: TRBJ1-6
d_gene: .
abundance: many
v_gene: TRBV7-9

CDR3nt: TGTGCCAGCAGCCAAGTCTGGGCGCAGGGCTATGGCTACACCTTC
CDR3aa: CASSQVWAQGYGYTF
j_gene: TRBJ1-2
d_gene: .
abundance: once
v_gene: TRBV3-1/TRBV3-2